The clone carrying this TCR beta chain was counted at least ten times. The sample is drawn from a study of Graves' ophthalmopathy and Graves' hyperthyroidism. Study context: Hyperthyroidism is called stable when no ophthalmopathy develops within 18 months of follow-up.

Aged 18 to 65, hyperthyroidism patients had been newly diagnosed, with under 2 months' duration. Amplified TCR beta CDR3 regions were obtained using RNA transcripts as template. HTBI primers were employed in first-round RT-PCR, then a second-round multiplex PCR followed. Using its own MiXCR run on the multiplex PCR reads, TCRdb lists one record per CDR3 protein. The data contain over a million distinct CDR3 sequences, about 38% of them singletons. The V and J ends lost 4 bases and 1 base respectively, with 14 bases between them. Germline CDR1 SGHTS, CDR2 YDEGEE. The CDR3 spans 15 residues. Source material: peripheral blood or thyroid tissue (not recorded which). The chain carries TRBV5-8 and TRBJ2-5, with D tentatively TRBD1 or TRBD2 (5 bases each). The clonotype originates from an adult man with Graves' hyperthyroidism. DNA for the CDR3: TGTGCCAGCAGCACCACGGGACGAACCCAAGAGACCCAGTACTTC. Amino acids: CASSTTGRTQETQYF.